This T cell receptor beta chain was observed in a study of shared T cell receptors in the human thymus. The CDR3 totals 16 residues. CDR1 and CDR2 from the germline V gene are SGHAT and FQDESV (reference sequence). Trimming shortened V by 5 bases and J by 4 bases, and 21 bases separated the two germline ends. The repertoire was sequenced with immunoSEQ multiplex PCR; TCRdb's copy has only in-frame clones and lacks some. The table has 540,000 or so clones, around 82% seen once. The sample also formed part of further work on human thymus T cells. As that study records: Corrective heart surgery yielded resections, and these provided the thymus tissue. The authors found apparently biased V and J gene usage in thymic and blood repertoires.

The source material was thymocytes. This rearrangement joins TRBV11-1 to TRBJ2-7; D might be TRBD2 (6 bases). This clonotype was obtained from a boy in the first two years of life with a congenital heart defect. CDR3 loop: CASSPKGTPIHYEQYF. CDR3 bases: TGTGCCAGCAGCCCAAAGGGGACTCCCATCCATTACGAGCAGTACTTC.